This TCR beta chain was profiled in a study of identical twins. This clonotype was seen only a few times. Its specificity is not known. TCRdb recomputed calls from the 5' RACE reads with MiXCR, one row per CDR3 protein. The sample has about 690,000 distinct CDR3 sequences, around 6% seen once. Points from the study as a whole: The authors drew conclusions from cross-sectional statistical analysis rather than following the same donors. It was possible that invariant MAIT and iNKT cells partly confounded the zero-insertion analyses.

The CDR3 is 16 residues long. CDR1 LNHDA and CDR2 SQIVND come from the germline V gene (reference sequence). V gave up 5 bases and J gave up 5 bases; unmatched junction bases: 4. V usage is TRBV19 and J usage is TRBJ2-2; 14 nucleotides agree with TRBD2. The receptor was derived from a man between 18 and 35 years old in good health. The sample comprised naive T cells sorted from blood. The CDR3 spells CASSSWTSGRTGELFF. DNA of the CDR3: TGTGCCAGTAGTTCATGGACTAGCGGGAGGACCGGGGAGCTGTTTTTT.